This entry features one T cell receptor (beta chain) sequence. Per germline, CDR1 DFQATT and CDR2 SNEGSKA (reference sequence). The trim removed 3 bases at V and 6 bases at J, leaving 1 base unmatched. There are 11 residues in the CDR3. Researchers took RNA transcripts and amplified the TCR beta CDR3 regions from them. Using the HTBI primer set, a first-round RT-PCR was run on the TCR CDR3. One entry per CDR3 protein, called by TCRdb with MiXCR from the multiplex PCR reads. This table holds roughly 96,000 distinct CDR3 sequences, approximately 56% found once. This entry is derived from a study of T cells in Graves' hyperthyroidism and ophthalmopathy. Diagnoses were established using clinical symptoms, serum thyroxine and TRAb, thyroid ultrasound and orbital computed tomography.

The sequence came from a woman aged 40 to 49 with Graves' hyperthyroidism. The sequenced sample was blood. This rearrangement joins TRBV20-1 to TRBJ1-2; 7 bases match TRBD1. The CDR3 DNA reads TGCAGTGCTAGGACAGGGAATGGCTACACCTTC. This translates into CSARTGNGYTF.